A selection of T cell receptor delta chains follows, all from one sample in a study of gamma-delta T cells after stem cell transplantation. TCRdb used CATT to re-call clones from the RT-PCR reads. The data hold about 3,000 delta-chain clones, with 1.5% to 2% observed a single time. The sequenced sample consisted of gamma-delta T cells. Receptors were obtained from a human donor. It is not recorded whose cells these are; they may come from a transplant donor. Each CDR3 is given with its conserved first and last residue. D genes are given only for firm matches. Clone size is shown for a subset of rows, as once, few, many or a class of expanded clone.

D | size | J | V | CDR3 | DNA
NA | few | TRDJ1 | TRDV2 | CACDTLGMANGKLIF | TGTGCCTGTGACACCCTCGGGATGGCCAACGGTAAGCTCATCTTT
TRDD3 | NA | TRDJ1 | TRDV2 | CACDTTGGYDTDKLIF | TGTGCCTGTGACACGACTGGGGGATACGACACCGATAAACTCATCTTT
TRDD3 | medium-sized | TRDJ1 | TRDV2 | CACDSLLGDTNPDKLIF | TGTGCCTGTGACTCTTTACTGGGGGATACAAACCCCGATAAACTCATCTTT
TRDD3 | NA | TRDJ1 | TRDV2 | CACDTLNLGDTPAGKKLIF | TGTGCCTGTGACACCTTAAACCTGGGGGATACGCCAGCCGGAAAAAAACTCATCTTT
TRDD3 | few | TRDJ1 | TRDV2 | CACDLLGDKGDKLIF | TGTGCCTGTGACTTACTGGGGGATAAGGGCGATAAACTCATCTTT
TRDD3 | large | TRDJ1 | TRDV2 | CACDPAGGYGTRTDKLIF | TGTGCCTGTGACCCCGCTGGGGGATACGGGACAAGGACCGATAAACTCATCTTT
TRDD3 | NA | TRDJ1 | TRDV2 | CACDTMAGGYRGKLIF | TGTGCCTGTGACACAATGGCTGGGGGATACCGCGGTAAACTCATCTTT
TRDD3 | NA | TRDJ1 | TRDV2 | CACDPLLGDTPAGKKLIF | TGTGCCTGTGACCCTTTACTGGGGGATACGCCAGCCGGAAAAAAACTCATCTTT
NA | hyperexpanded | TRDJ1 | TRDV2 | CACDTLGTANDKLIF | TGTGCCTGTGACACCCTCGGGACGGCCAACGATAAACTCATCTTT
TRDD3 | medium-sized | TRDJ1 | TRDV2 | CACDILLGDTEKLIF | TGTGCCTGTGACATTTTACTGGGGGATACGGAGAAACTCATCTTT
TRDD3 | medium-sized | TRDJ1 | TRDV2 | CACDEVLGFTDKLIF | TGTGCCTGTGACGAAGTACTGGGGTTTACCGATAAACTCATCTTT
TRDD3 | medium-sized | TRDJ1 | TRDV2 | CACDTVLLGDTQNHDKLIF | TGTGCCTGTGACACCGTACTCCTGGGGGATACTCAGAACCACGATAAACTCATCTTT
TRDD3 | large | TRDJ1 | TRDV2 | CACFSLGDFGDKLIF | TGTGCCTGTTTTTCTCTGGGGGATTTCGGCGATAAACTCATCTTT
TRDD3 | medium-sized | TRDJ3 | TRDV2 | CACDTVGDTGSWDTRQMFF | TGTGCCTGTGACACCGTGGGGGATACGGGCTCCTGGGACACCCGACAGATGTTTTTC
TRDD3 | NA | TRDJ1 | TRDV2 | CACDTVYGRDTGKLIF | TGTGCCTGTGACACGGTCTATGGGCGGGATACGGGTAAACTCATCTTT
TRDD3 | NA | TRDJ1 | TRDV2 | CACAELGDTGVYTDKLIF | TGTGCCTGTGCTGAACTGGGGGATACGGGGGTGTACACCGATAAACTCATCTTT
TRDD3 | medium-sized | TRDJ3 | TRDV2 | CACDKIRTGGFSWDTRQMFF | TGTGCCTGTGACAAAATACGTACTGGGGGGTTCTCCTGGGACACCCGACAGATGTTTTTC
TRDD3 | NA | TRDJ1 | TRDV2 | CARDPLLGESDKLIF | TGTGCCCGTGACCCTTTACTGGGGGAGTCCGATAAACTCATCTTT
TRDD3 | few | TRDJ1 | TRDV2 | CACDTVLGDSTDKLIF | TGTGCCTGTGACACCGTACTGGGGGATTCCACCGATAAACTCATCTTT
TRDD3 | few | TRDJ1 | TRDV2 | CACDTLNLGDTDKLIF | TGTGCCTGTGACACCTTAAACCTGGGGGACACCGATAAACTCATCTTT
NA | few | TRDJ1 | TRDV2 | CATLGSSTDKLIF | TGTGCCACCCTGGGGTCATCCACCGATAAACTCATCTTT
TRDD3 | medium-sized | TRDJ1 | TRDV2 | CACDTLGDLYTDKLIF | TGTGCCTGTGACACGCTGGGGGACCTGTACACCGATAAACTCATCTTT
NA | medium-sized | TRDJ1 | TRDV2 | CACDTVPSRGLVYTDKLIF | TGTGCCTGTGACACCGTTCCCTCACGTGGACTGGTTTACACCGATAAACTCATCTTT
TRDD3 | medium-sized | TRDJ1 | TRDV2 | CACDTVLLGDTLPPVTDKLIF | TGTGCCTGTGACACCGTTTTGCTGGGGGATACGCTCCCTCCCGTTACCGATAAACTCATCTTT
TRDD3 | medium-sized | TRDJ1 | TRDV2 | CACDTISGGLRPSASDKLIF | TGTGCCTGTGACACTATATCTGGGGGCCTTCGTCCCTCGGCCTCCGATAAACTCATCTTT
TRDD3 | medium-sized | TRDJ1 | TRDV2 | CACDSITGGYPNRDKLIF | TGTGCCTGTGACTCAATTACTGGGGGATACCCGAATCGCGATAAACTCATCTTT
TRDD3 | medium-sized | TRDJ3 | TRDV2 | CACDTAGTGGPSSWDTRQMFF | TGTGCCTGTGACACCGCCGGTACTGGGGGACCAAGCTCCTGGGACACCCGACAGATGTTTTTC
TRDD3 | large | TRDJ1 | TRDV2 | CACDTIGLGDTKNKLIF | TGTGCCTGTGACACCATAGGACTGGGGGATACCAAGAATAAACTCATCTTT
TRDD3 | NA | TRDJ1 | TRDV2 | CACDTVLLGDTRDTDKLIF | TGTGCCTGTGACACCGTACTACTGGGGGATACGCGGGACACCGATAAACTCATCTTT
TRDD3 | NA | TRDJ1 | TRDV2 | CACDILGDSTDKLIF | TGTGCCTGTGACATACTGGGGGATTCCACCGATAAACTCATCTTT
TRDD3 | medium-sized | TRDJ1 | TRDV2 | CACDDVLGDNSPSYTDKLIF | TGTGCCTGTGACGACGTACTGGGGGATAACAGCCCCTCTTACACCGATAAACTCATCTTT
TRDD3 | few | TRDJ1 | TRDV2 | CACDTLRWGTADTDKLIF | TGTGCCTGTGACACTTTACGGTGGGGGACCGCCGACACCGATAAACTCATCTTT
TRDD3 | NA | TRDJ1 | TRDV2 | CACDTMAGGQPTDKLIF | TGTGCCTGTGACACAATGGCTGGGGGACAACCCACCGATAAACTCATCTTT
TRDD3 | NA | TRDJ1 | TRDV2 | CACDTVSTGGYENTDKLIF | TGTGCCTGTGACACCGTTTCGACTGGGGGATACGAGAACACCGATAAACTCATCTTT
NA | medium-sized | TRDJ3 | TRDV2 | CACDTLDPVSSWDTRQMFF | TGTGCCTGTGACACTTTGGATCCCGTGAGCTCCTGGGACACCCGACAGATGTTTTTC
NA | NA | TRDJ3 | TRDV2 | CACDARLSWDTRQMFF | TGTGCCTGTGACGCCAGACTATCCTGGGACACCCGACAGATGTTTTTC
TRDD3 | NA | TRDJ1 | TRDV2 | CACLLLGDKGPDRMTDKLIF | TGTGCCTGTCTTCTACTGGGGGATAAGGGACCAGACCGTATGACCGATAAACTCATCTTT
NA | large | TRDJ1 | TRDV2 | CACDTLTQTSELIF | TGTGCCTGTGACACTCTCACCCAGACGTCGGAACTCATCTTT
TRDD3 | NA | TRDJ1 | TRDV2 | CACELLGGGIDKLIF | TGTGCCTGTGAACTACTGGGCGGGGGGATCGACAAACTCATCTTT
TRDD3 | large | TRDJ1 | TRDV2 | CACDVLGDTEGHTDKLIF | TGTGCCTGTGACGTACTGGGGGATACGGAGGGGCACACCGATAAACTCATCTTT
TRDD3 | NA | TRDJ1 | TRDV2 | CACDSVGDTRDTDKLIF | TGTGCCTGTGACAGTGTGGGGGATACGCGGGACACCGATAAACTCATCTTT
TRDD3 | few | TRDJ1 | TRDV2 | CACDTLLGDSTDKLIF | TGTGCCTGTGACACCCTCCTGGGGGATTCCACCGATAAACTCATCTTT